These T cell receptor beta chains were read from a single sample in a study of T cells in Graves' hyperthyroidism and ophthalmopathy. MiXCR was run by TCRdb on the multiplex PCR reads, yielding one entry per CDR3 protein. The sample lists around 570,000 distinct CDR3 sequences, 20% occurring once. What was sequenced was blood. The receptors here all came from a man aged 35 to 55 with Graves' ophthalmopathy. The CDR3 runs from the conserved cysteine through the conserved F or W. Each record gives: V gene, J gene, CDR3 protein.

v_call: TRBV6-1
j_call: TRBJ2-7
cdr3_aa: CASSEAGARVREQYF

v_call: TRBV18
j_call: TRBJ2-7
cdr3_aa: CASSPPGRSGRSSYEQYF

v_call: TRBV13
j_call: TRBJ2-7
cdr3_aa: CASSLSLNEQYF

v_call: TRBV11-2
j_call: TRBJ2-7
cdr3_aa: CASSLTGSKAEQYF

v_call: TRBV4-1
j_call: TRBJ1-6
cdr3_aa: CASRPREGRNSPLHF

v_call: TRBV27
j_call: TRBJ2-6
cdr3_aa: CASRSERRDSGANVLTF

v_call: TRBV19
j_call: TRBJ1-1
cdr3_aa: CASSTGIDTEAFF

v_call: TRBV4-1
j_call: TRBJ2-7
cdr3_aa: CASSPRVLYEQYF

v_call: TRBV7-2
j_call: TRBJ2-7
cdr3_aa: CASSSGPQNYEQYF

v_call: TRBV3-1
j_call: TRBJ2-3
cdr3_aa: CASSQDTSGHTTDTQYF

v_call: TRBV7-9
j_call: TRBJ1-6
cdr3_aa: CASSPYGPGVFSPLHF

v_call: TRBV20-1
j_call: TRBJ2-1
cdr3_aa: CSASLSGRAMNEQFF

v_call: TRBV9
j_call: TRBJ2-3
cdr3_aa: CASSEGGPDTQYF

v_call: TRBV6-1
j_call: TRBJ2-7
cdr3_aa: CASNTGIPGGEQYF

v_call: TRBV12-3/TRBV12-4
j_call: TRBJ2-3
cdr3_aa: CASSKSGIGTDTQYF

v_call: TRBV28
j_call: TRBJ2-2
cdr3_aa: CASTLEVTGELFF

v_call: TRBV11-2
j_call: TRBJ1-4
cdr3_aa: CASSLRRGPNEKLFF

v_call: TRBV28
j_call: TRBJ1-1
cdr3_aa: CASSQTGWAFF

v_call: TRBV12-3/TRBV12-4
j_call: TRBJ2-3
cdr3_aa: CASSFGGVGDTQYF

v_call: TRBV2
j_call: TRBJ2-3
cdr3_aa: CASSLKRGSTDTQYF

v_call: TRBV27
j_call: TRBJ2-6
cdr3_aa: CASSWTDSLIGGVLTF

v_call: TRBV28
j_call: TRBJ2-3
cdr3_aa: CASTALQTSGSTDTQYF

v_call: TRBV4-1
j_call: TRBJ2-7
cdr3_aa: CASSLRAGAGRYF

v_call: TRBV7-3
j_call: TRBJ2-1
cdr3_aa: CASSPNSGNFMYNEQFF

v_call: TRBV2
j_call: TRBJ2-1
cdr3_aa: CASPAWNTYNEQFF

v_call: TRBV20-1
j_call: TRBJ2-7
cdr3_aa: CSAEGRNSYEQYF

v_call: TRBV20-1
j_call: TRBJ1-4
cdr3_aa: CSAPSSRDGEKLFF

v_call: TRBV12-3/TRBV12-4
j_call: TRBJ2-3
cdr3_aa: CASSFQAGGPGDTQYF

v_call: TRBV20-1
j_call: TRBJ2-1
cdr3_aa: CSAIAGNNEQFF

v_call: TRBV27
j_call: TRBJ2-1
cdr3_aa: CASSLRPSGQGTHEQFF

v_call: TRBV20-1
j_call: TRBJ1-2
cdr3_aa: CSASDSWNLGYTF

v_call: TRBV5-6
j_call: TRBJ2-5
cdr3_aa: CASSVGGTSVWETQYF

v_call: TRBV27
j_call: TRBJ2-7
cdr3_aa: CASSFLTSGGPSGGEQYF

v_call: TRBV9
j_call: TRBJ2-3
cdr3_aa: CASKAGEDTDTQYF

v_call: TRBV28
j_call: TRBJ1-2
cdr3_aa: CASSPPPGTQTGTHYTF

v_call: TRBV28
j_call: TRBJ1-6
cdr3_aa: CASSFSVRALHF

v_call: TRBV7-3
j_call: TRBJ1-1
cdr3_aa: CASSPHHTGALNTEAFF

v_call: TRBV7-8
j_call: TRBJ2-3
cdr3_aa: CASSFGGASRADTQYF

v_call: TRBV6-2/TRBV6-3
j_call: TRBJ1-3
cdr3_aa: CASSVVSSEGANSGNTIYF

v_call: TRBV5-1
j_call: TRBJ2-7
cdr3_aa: CASSSPGRTYEQYF

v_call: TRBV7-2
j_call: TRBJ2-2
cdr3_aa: CASSLNRAINTGELFF

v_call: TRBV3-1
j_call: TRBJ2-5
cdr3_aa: CASSQGGSDKTQYF

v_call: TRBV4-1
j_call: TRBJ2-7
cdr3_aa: CASSRRTTYEQYF

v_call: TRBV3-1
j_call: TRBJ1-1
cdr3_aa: CASSATENTEAFF